Presented here are 29 T cell receptor beta chains from one specimen sequenced in a study of Graves' ophthalmopathy and Graves' hyperthyroidism. The TCR beta CDR3 regions underwent amplification from RNA transcripts. The authors performed first-round RT-PCR with HTBI primers and then a second-round multiplex PCR. TCRdb reprocessed the multiplex PCR reads via MiXCR and lists one record per CDR3 protein. The data show roughly 400,000 distinct CDR3 sequences, 18% seen once. The source material was peripheral blood. These TCRs come from a woman aged 18-30 years with Graves' ophthalmopathy.

The chain joins TRBV20-1 to TRBJ1-5; D is unresolved. The CDR3 loop spans 13 amino acids. The V end was cut by 0 bases, the J end by 6 bases, with 9 bases between. Per the germline V gene, CDR1 is DFQATT and CDR2 is SNEGSKA (reference sequence). CDR3 amino acids: CSARDHLGQPQHF. The CDR3 nucleotides are TGCAGTGCTAGAGATCATCTGGGTCAGCCCCAGCATTTT.

This clonotype has a count of ten or more. The chain has TRBV7-2 and TRBJ2-2, with no clear D. V gave up 0 bases and J gave up 7 bases, with 15 bases separating them. This CDR3 has 16 residues. Germline V gives CDR1 SGHTA, CDR2 FQGNSA. In DNA, the CDR3 is TGTGCCAGCAGCTTAGCTCAGGCGAAGAAGGGCGGGGAGCTGTTTTTT. Encoded protein: CASSLAQAKKGGELFF.

The table lists this clonotype with many counts. The rearrangement joins TRBV6-5 to TRBJ2-5, with 9 bases fitting TRBD1. Unmatched junction bases numbered 9, after V lost 5 bases and J lost 5 bases. CDR1 MNHEY and CDR2 SVGAGI come from the germline V gene. This CDR3 has 15 residues. CDR3 protein: CASSTTGGAGETQYF. Written as DNA, the CDR3 is TGTGCCAGCAGTACGACAGGGGGGGCGGGGGAGACCCAGTACTTC.

There are many counts of this clonotype. A read error may explain this, as a much larger clone is one base away. V usage is TRBV20-1 and J usage is TRBJ1-1; the D gene is possibly TRBD1 (5 bases). The CDR3 runs to 12 residues. CDR1 is DFQATT, CDR2 SNEGSKA, per germline (reference sequence). Trimming removed 3 bases at V and 4 bases at J, with 9 bases between. The CDR3 bases are TGCAGTGCTAGGACAGTGAGCACTGAAGCTTTCTTT. This translates into CSARTVSTEAFF.

This clonotype has ten or more counts. This chain uses TRBV5-5 with TRBJ1-5; TRBD1 agrees at 9 bases. CDR3 length equals 15 residues. The germline V gene encodes CDR1 SGHKS and CDR2 YYEKEE (reference sequence). Trimming at V came to 0 bases and at J to 5 bases, leaving 3 bases not matched to a gene. The CDR3 protein is CASSLERQGDQPQHF. DNA for the CDR3: TGTGCCAGCAGCTTGGAGAGACAGGGGGATCAGCCCCAGCATTTT.

This clonotype was counted many times. The rearrangement uses TRBV27 and TRBJ1-5; tentative D call: TRBD1 (6 bases). Trimming took off 4 bases at V and 0 bases at J, with 19 bases between the two ends. The CDR3 contains 18 residues. Germline V gene sequence: CDR1 MNHEY, CDR2 SMNVEV (reference sequence). In DNA form, the CDR3 reads TGTGCCAGCAGTTCCCGGTACGGGACATCTTATAGCAATCAGCCCCAGCATTTT. Protein: CASSSRYGTSYSNQPQHF.

This clonotype was detected many times. The chain has TRBV6-1 and TRBJ2-7, with 8 bases that match TRBD2. After removal of 6 bases from V and 2 bases from J, the junction contained 3 bases not matched to a gene. Germline V gene data show CDR1 as MNHNS and CDR2 as SASEGT. The CDR3 runs 13 residues. CDR3 loop: CASRSGGPYEQYF. The CDR3 nucleotides read TGTGCCAGCAGAAGCGGGGGCCCCTACGAGCAGTACTTC.

In its sample, this clonotype was seen many times. The rearrangement joins TRBV6-1 to TRBJ1-5; D not certain. Germline V lookup: CDR1 MNHNS, CDR2 SASEGT. Trimming left V 1 base short and J 9 bases short, with 13 bases between. The CDR3 is made up of 14 amino acids. The CDR3 DNA is TGTGCCAGCAGTGAAGGAGTAGGCGGGGTGCCCCAGCATTTT. It codes for CASSEGVGGVPQHF.

At least ten counts were recorded for this clonotype. The chain carries TRBV6-2 or TRBV6-3 and TRBJ2-5; D may be TRBD1 (6 bases). With 8 bases removed from V and 2 bases from J, the gap between germline ends came to 15 bases. This CDR3 comprises 14 residues. Looked up from germline, CDR1 is MNHEY and CDR2 is SVGEGT. CDR3 sequence (DNA): TGTGCCAGCGGACCACAGGGAGTACAAGAGACCCAGTACTTC. Its translation: CASGPQGVQETQYF.

V usage is TRBV12-3 or TRBV12-4 and J usage is TRBJ2-5; TRBD2 agrees at 13 bases. CDR3 size: 16 residues. V shed 5 bases and J 4 bases; nucleotides not matched to a gene: 7. Here the CDR3 DNA reads TGTGCCAGCAGTGCGCGACTAGCGGGAGGCGGAGAGACCCAGTACTTC. Protein sequence: CASSARLAGGGETQYF.

This clonotype has a count of ten or more. The chain combines TRBV6-7 with TRBJ2-7; 7 nucleotides align to TRBD2. TRBV6-7 is reported as an ORF; its role is uncertain. V was clipped by 6 bases and J by 3 bases; unmatched bases: 14. CDR3 size: 16 residues. CDR3 nucleotide sequence: TGTGCCAGCAGACCTCAAGGGAGGGTTAATTGCTACGAGCAGTACTTC. It codes for CASRPQGRVNCYEQYF.

This clonotype has at least ten counts. The limits of the CDR3 on the DNA are not certain, so only TCRdb's listed CDR3 is given. The CDR3 loop is CASSSSALALHF. This chain links TRBV6-1 with TRBJ1-6. Germline V gene data show CDR1 as MNHNS and CDR2 as SASEGT. Counting both end residues, the CDR3 totals 12 amino acids.

This chain's CDR3 is CASTQWAGEEAFF. The CDR3 DNA sequence: TGTGCCAGCACCCAATGGGCAGGTGAGGAAGCTTTCTTT. The gene calls are TRBV6-2 or TRBV6-3 and TRBJ1-1; D is unclear. V was clipped by 7 bases and J by 8 bases, with 17 bases between them. The germline V gene encodes CDR1 MNHEY and CDR2 SVGEGT. This CDR3 comprises 13 residues.

This clonotype was picked up many times. The chain employs TRBV28 and TRBJ2-5; D might be TRBD1 or TRBD2, each matching 5 bases. Per germline, CDR1 MDHEN and CDR2 SYDVKM. The CDR3 is 14 amino acids. Trimming shortened V by 1 base and J by 2 bases, and 8 bases separated the two germline ends. DNA for the CDR3: TGTGCCAGCAGTTTATCCGGGGCACAAGAGACCCAGTACTTC. Translating it yields CASSLSGAQETQYF.

This chain uses TRBV28 with TRBJ2-5; TRBD1 aligns across 9 bases. The CDR3 loop spans 15 amino acids. Trimming took 5 bases from V and 2 from J; bases not matched to a gene: 6. CDR1 MDHEN and CDR2 SYDVKM come from the germline V gene. CDR3 in DNA: TGTGCCAGCAGTACCTACAGGGGGCCTCAAGAGACCCAGTACTTC. The encoded protein is CASSTYRGPQETQYF.

This clonotype occurred many times. The chain joins TRBV19 to TRBJ2-7; possibly TRBD2 for D (6 bases). Per germline, CDR1 LNHDA and CDR2 SQIVND (reference sequence). The CDR3 extends over 16 amino acids. The germline V and J ends were trimmed by 6 bases and 2 bases, with 20 bases remaining between them. CDR3 residues: CASSDGWGDLPYEQYF. CDR3 coding DNA: TGTGCCAGTAGCGACGGGTGGGGGGATCTTCCCTACGAGCAGTACTTC.

The sample holds many counts of this clonotype. The chain combines TRBV15 with TRBJ1-5; possible D gene TRBD1, 5 bases. Trimming cost V 0 bases and J 5 bases, with 8 bases left between them. This CDR3 comprises 14 residues. From germline, CDR1 is LNHNV and CDR2 YYDKDF (reference sequence). The CDR3 sequence: CATSRDRVDQPQHF. The CDR3 DNA reads as TGTGCCACCAGCAGAGACAGGGTCGATCAGCCCCAGCATTTT.

The J gene is TRBJ1-2, the V gene TRBV12-3 or TRBV12-4; D is undetermined. The CDR3 is 14 residues long. The germline V and J ends were trimmed by 6 bases and 2 bases, with 13 bases remaining between them. The CDR3 nucleotides are TGTGCCAGCAGCCCACGACGGTCCAACTATGGCTACACCTTC. It translates to CASSPRRSNYGYTF.

The table lists this clonotype with many counts. This CDR3 is CASGTPQGIYEQYF. The CDR3 nucleotides are TGTGCCAGCGGAACCCCCCAGGGAATCTACGAGCAGTACTTC. The chain uses TRBV6-2 or TRBV6-3 and TRBJ2-7; possible D gene TRBD1, 5 bases. Germline V gene lookup returns CDR1 MNHEY and CDR2 SVGEGT. The CDR3 is made up of 14 amino acids. Trimming pared 8 bases from V and 3 bases from J, leaving 17 bases between.

There are many counts of this clonotype. The V and J genes are TRBV30 and TRBJ2-5, with D maybe TRBD2 (6 bases). CDR1 is GTSNPN and CDR2 is SVGIG in the germline V gene (reference sequence). CDR3 size: 13 residues. With 4 bases removed from V and 3 bases from J, the gap between germline ends came to 12 bases. CDR3 sequence (DNA): TGTGCCTGGACCAACTTAGCGGAAGAGACCCAGTACTTC. Its protein is CAWTNLAEETQYF.

The table lists this clonotype with many counts. V is TRBV27 and J is TRBJ2-7; TRBD1 matches 11 bases. V dropped 7 bases and J dropped 3; count of bases not matched to a gene: 5. This CDR3 is 14 amino acids long. Germline CDR1 and CDR2: MNHEY and SMNVEV (reference sequence). The CDR3 nucleotides are TGTGCCAGCACCCAGGGACAGGGGGTCTACGAGCAGTACTTC. It is translated as CASTQGQGVYEQYF.

This clonotype appeared many times. The V call is TRBV4-3, the J call TRBJ2-5, with a tentative D call TRBD2 (6 bases). Germline V CDR1 and CDR2: LGHNA, YSLEER. Trimming took 3 bases from V and 2 from J, leaving 16 bases between them. This CDR3 spans 16 amino acids. CDR3 in DNA: TGCGCCAGCAGCCACCGGGTTCCTAGCGAACAAGAGACCCAGTACTTC. This sequence encodes CASSHRVPSEQETQYF.

This clonotype was seen more than once but under ten times. This chain joins TRBV4-2 and TRBJ2-2; D ambiguous. V was cut by 4 bases and J by 10 bases, with 7 bases left in between. Per the germline V gene, CDR1 is LGHNA and CDR2 is YNFKEQ. This CDR3 has 11 amino acids. The CDR3 coding sequence is TGTGCCAGCAGCCGGACGGTGGAGCTGTTTTTT. The encoded protein is CASSRTVELFF.

This clonotype was detected ten times or more. J is TRBJ2-5 and V is TRBV28, with TRBD2 as a possible D gene (6 bases). The CDR3 extends over 15 amino acids. Germline assignment: CDR1 MDHEN and CDR2 SYDVKM. V was cut by 4 bases and J by 2 bases, with 14 bases left in between. CDR3 DNA sequence: TGTGCCAGCAGTTCCTCCGGGAGACTTCAAGAGACCCAGTACTTC. Translation: CASSSSGRLQETQYF.

The sample holds a few counts of this clonotype. The chain uses TRBV15 and TRBJ1-1, with D possibly TRBD1 on 5 matching bases. The germline gives CDR1 LNHNV, CDR2 YYDKDF (reference sequence). The CDR3 is made up of 16 amino acids. V lost 0 bases, J lost 1 base, and 12 bases lay in between. The CDR3 is CATSRDWGTANTEAFF. The DNA of the CDR3 is TGTGCCACCAGCAGAGATTGGGGCACAGCGAACACTGAAGCTTTCTTT. The full variable domain, with the rest looked up from reference TRBV15 and TRBJ1-1, is DAMVIQNPRYQVTQFGKPVTLSCSQTLNHNVMYWYQQKSSQAPKLLFHYYDKDFNNEADTPDNFQSRRPNTSFCFLDIRSPGLGDTAMYLCATSRDWGTANTEAFFGQGTRLTVV.

V and J are TRBV10-3 and TRBJ1-1; D not certain. The germline gives CDR1 ENHRY, CDR2 SYGVKD. The CDR3 totals 12 residues. Trimming took off 6 bases at V and 4 bases at J, with 9 bases between the two ends. CDR3 sequence: CAISTGSTEAFF. CDR3 bases: TGTGCCATCAGCACTGGGTCCACTGAAGCTTTCTTT.

This clonotype was detected many times. The genes are TRBV6-1 and TRBJ2-7; D not certain. Trimming removed 2 bases at V and 7 bases at J, with 15 bases between. This CDR3 is 14 amino acids long. Germline lookup yields CDR1 MNHNS and CDR2 SASEGT. CDR3 sequence: CASSERVYTREQYF. CDR3 nucleotide sequence: TGTGCCAGCAGTGAAAGGGTATATACGCGGGAGCAGTACTTC.

This chain connects TRBV6-1 to TRBJ1-1, with a tentative D call TRBD1 (5 bases). The ends were cut back, 6 bases at V and 7 bases at J, with 18 bases in the middle. Germline-derived CDR1 and CDR2 are MNHNS and SASEGT. This CDR3 contains 14 residues. The CDR3 sequence: CASRSLGAWGEAFF. Here the CDR3 DNA reads TGTGCCAGCAGATCCTTAGGGGCGTGGGGTGAAGCTTTCTTT.

Many counts were recorded for this clonotype. The DNA for the CDR3 is TGTGCCACCAGCGATGGACAGAAGTCCTACGAGCAGTACTTC. Translation: CATSDGQKSYEQYF. The rearrangement links TRBV15 to TRBJ2-7, with D maybe TRBD1 (6 bases). This CDR3 region has 14 residues. Trimming stripped 5 bases from V and 1 base from J, with 12 bases between. Looked up from germline, CDR1 is LNHNV and CDR2 is YYDKDF (reference sequence).